These T cell receptor beta chains were read from a single sample in a study of T cell clones after liver transplantation. Profiling relied on immunoSEQ multiplex PCR, and the TCRdb table lists in-frame clones only, not all of them. The data contain about 75,000 clones, around four fifths of them singletons. This specimen consisted of CD4+ T cells from blood, obtained around 50 months after liver transplant. The receptors were gathered from a human patient who received a liver transplant. Some T cells may have originated in the graft donor. Both conserved end residues are part of each CDR3. Clone size is shown for a subset of rows, as once, few, many or a class of expanded clone.

CDR3	size	J	V
CASSSDGVNGNEQFF	.	TRBJ2-1	TRBV5-1
CASSALAGPTDTQYF	.	TRBJ2-3	TRBV7-2
CASGNTGGTEAFF	.	TRBJ1-1	TRBV12-5
CASSKETDSSYEQYF	.	TRBJ2-7	TRBV7-3
CASSQEQGGQTEAFF	.	TRBJ1-1	TRBV18
CASRRLAGVILRRTDTQYF	.	TRBJ2-3	TRBV6-4
CASSDLGVGGDGYTF	.	TRBJ1-2	TRBV25-1
CARSLGGQGLEQYF	few	TRBJ2-7	TRBV5-3
CASSQDIAGHNEQFF	.	TRBJ2-1	TRBV4-1
CASSWGNRATYEQYF	.	TRBJ2-7	TRBV5-5
CASSLLQGAYEQYF	.	TRBJ2-7	TRBV7-9
CASSPDSSGSGELFF	once	TRBJ2-2	TRBV18
CASSLLSQLNYGYTF	.	TRBJ1-2	TRBV27
CAGSDSLNYEQYF	.	TRBJ2-7	TRBV6-5
CASSQERARPEQFF	.	TRBJ2-1	TRBV4-2
CASSLDSNSYNEQFF	many	TRBJ2-1	TRBV19
CASSLGQGGVGYTF	few	TRBJ1-2	TRBV5-4
CASSYAGTRDNEQFF	.	TRBJ2-1	TRBV13
CATQPTGLNTEAFF	.	TRBJ1-1	TRBV19
CASSLEGRRKLFF	.	TRBJ1-4	TRBV28
CASSYRGGYNEQFF	.	TRBJ2-1	TRBV6-6
CSVEDNGANSGNTIYF	.	TRBJ1-3	TRBV29-1
CASSFKPPLGQVSGDRNTEAFF	once	TRBJ1-1	TRBV27
CSVSRDRYGYTF	.	TRBJ1-2	TRBV29-1
CASSLDRVNGYTF	.	TRBJ1-2	TRBV7-9
CASSHMTGDYGYTF	.	TRBJ1-2	TRBV4-3
CASSIEARYEQYF	.	TRBJ2-7	TRBV19
CASSLGVETQYF	.	TRBJ2-5	TRBV7-2
CASSLGLAGVEEQYF	.	TRBJ2-7	TRBV7-2
CASGPLRTSGGSDEQFF	.	TRBJ2-1	TRBV12-5
CASSRSAVGQFF	.	TRBJ2-1	TRBV7-9
CASRRDRGVVETQYF	.	TRBJ2-5	TRBV5-1